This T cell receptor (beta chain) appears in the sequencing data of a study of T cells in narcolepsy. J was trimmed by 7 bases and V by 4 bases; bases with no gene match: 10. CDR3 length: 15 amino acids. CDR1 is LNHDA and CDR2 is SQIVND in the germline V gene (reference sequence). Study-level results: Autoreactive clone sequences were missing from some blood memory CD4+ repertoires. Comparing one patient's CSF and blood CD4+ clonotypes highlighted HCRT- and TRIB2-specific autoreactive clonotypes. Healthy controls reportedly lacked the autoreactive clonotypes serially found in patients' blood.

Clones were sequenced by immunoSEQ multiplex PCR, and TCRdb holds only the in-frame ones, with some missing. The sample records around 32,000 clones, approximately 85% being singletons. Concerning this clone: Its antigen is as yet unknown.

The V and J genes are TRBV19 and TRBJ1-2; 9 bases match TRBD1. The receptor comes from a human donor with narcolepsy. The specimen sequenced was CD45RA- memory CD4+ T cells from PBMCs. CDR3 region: CASSRDRELLAGYTF. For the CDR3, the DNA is TGTGCCAGTAGTAGGGACAGGGAACTCCTGGCTGGCTACACCTTC.